One and the same sample provided the 8 T cell receptor beta chains below, sequenced in a study of tissue T cells after allogeneic stem cell transplantation. Time point given: mouse harvest day 7 after allogeneic transplant. Each mouse received 10^7 T-cell-depleted marrow cells plus 10^6 splenic CD5+ T cells by tail vein. Clones were read by immunoSEQ multiplex PCR, and TCRdb kept only the in-frame ones, dropping some. The sample contains fewer than 7,500 clones, 40% to 60% of which appear only once. Sequenced input: gut tissue. Every receptor here comes from a female BALB/c mouse given C57BL/6 T cells with graft-versus-host disease after an allogeneic hematopoietic cell transplant.

As concerns this clone: Gene names are the mouse ones. The read ends 1 residue before the CDR3 terminus; that terminus is restored from the germline J gene. The V call is TRBV26, the J call TRBJ1-3; no firm D call. Trimming took off 4 bases at V and 0 bases at J, with 10 bases between the two ends. This CDR3 is 15 amino acids long. Germline CDR1 KGHPV, CDR2 FQNQEV (reference sequence). Partial CDR3 DNA: TGTGCCAGCAGTCGAGGCAGATATTCTGGAAATACGCTCTAT. Protein sequence: CASSRGRYSGNTLY. The whole CDR3 sequence reads CASSRGRYSGNTLYF.

This clone showed up just a few times. Here the gene names and germline are mouse. The read halts 1 residue ahead of the CDR3 end, with the missing end drawn from the germline J gene. The V gene is TRBV1, the J gene TRBJ2-7; 8 bases fit TRBD2. Trimming took 0 bases from V and 3 from J; bases not matched to a gene: 1. The germline V gene encodes CDR1 NSQYPW and CDR2 LRSPGD (reference sequence). There are 14 residues in the CDR3. The covered CDR3 bases are TGCACCTGCAGTGCAGACTGGGGGGTCTATGAACAGTAC. Translation: CTCSADWGVYEQY. The full CDR3 sequence reads CTCSADWGVYEQYF.

As concerns this clone: Each gene name is a mouse one. The read falls 1 residue short of the CDR3 end, and the missing part is taken from the germline J gene. The chain employs TRBV26 and TRBJ2-3; no clear D. From germline, CDR1 is KGHPV and CDR2 FQNQEV (reference sequence). V was cut by 7 bases and J by 0 bases, with 5 bases left in between. The CDR3 is made up of 12 amino acids. CDR3 DNA (partial): TGTGCCAGCAAGACTAGTGCAGAAACGCTGTAT. Translated, it gives CASKTSAETLY. The CDR3, in full, reads CASKTSAETLYF.

This clone was seen a single time. The germline and genes are mouse ones. The read is 1 residue too short to cover the CDR3 end, so that end is filled in from the germline J gene. The chain joins TRBV3 to TRBJ2-5; TRBD1 is a possible D gene (6 bases). V was pared by 6 bases and J by 2 bases, with 12 bases between. The CDR3 length is 14 residues. CDR1 SNHLY and CDR2 FYNGKV come from the germline V gene (reference sequence). CDR3 DNA, as far as it was read: TGTGCCAGCAGGTCGGGGACAATCCAAGACACCCAGTAC. Translated, it gives CASRSGTIQDTQY. The CDR3 reads in full as CASRSGTIQDTQYF.

A remark on this clone: Gene names are mouse gene names. The read stops 1 residue short of the end of the CDR3; the missing end is completed from the germline J gene. The V gene is TRBV3, the J gene TRBJ2-2, with D perhaps matching TRBD1 (5 bases). CDR3 size: 15 residues. Germline V gene sequence: CDR1 SNHLY, CDR2 FYNGKV (reference sequence). With 0 bases removed from V and 4 bases from J, the gap between germline ends came to 9 bases. The CDR3 is CASSLARAGTGQLYF. Incomplete CDR3 DNA: TGTGCCAGCAGCTTAGCCAGGGCGGGCACCGGGCAGCTCTAC.

To note about this clone: Mouse gene names and germline throughout. The CDR3 end lies 1 residue beyond the end of the read and is filled in from the germline J gene. The chain joins TRBV13-2 to TRBJ2-7; a weak D match, TRBD1 (6 bases). V lost 5 bases and J lost 4, with 13 bases in between. The germline CDR1 and CDR2 sequences are NNHNN and SYGAGS (reference sequence). The CDR3 loop spans 13 amino acids. The CDR3 sequence is CASGAGQPYEQYF. Partial CDR3 DNA: TGTGCCAGCGGGGCGGGACAACCTTATGAACAGTAC.

A note on this clone: The gene names here belong to mouse. The DNA ends 1 residue before the CDR3 does, and the rest of the CDR3 is filled in from the germline J gene. This chain links TRBV1 with TRBJ2-4, with D possibly being TRBD1 (5 bases). Germline CDR1 is NSQYPW and CDR2 is LRSPGD (reference sequence). Trimming stripped 0 bases from V and 2 bases from J, with 12 bases between. The CDR3 loop spans 16 amino acids. CDR3: CTCSADLRTLQNTLYF. The part of the CDR3 DNA that was read is TGCACCTGCAGTGCAGATTTACGGACACTTCAAAACACCTTGTAC.

Comment on this clone: Here the gene names and germline are mouse. The read finishes 1 residue shy of the CDR3 end, and the germline J gene is used to complete it. The J gene is TRBJ1-2, the V gene TRBV26; perhaps TRBD1 as D (5 bases). This CDR3 comprises 15 residues. V shed 4 bases and J shed 0 bases, with 12 bases lying between them. Per the germline V gene, CDR1 is KGHPV and CDR2 is FQNQEV (reference sequence). This chain's CDR3 is CASSPLSGANSDYTF. CDR3 DNA (partial): TGTGCCAGCAGTCCTCTGTCGGGGGCAAACTCCGACTACACC. Full variable domain (outside the CDR3, taken from reference TRBV26 and TRBJ1-2): NSKVIQTPRYLVKGQGQKAKMRCIPEKGHPVVFWYQQNKNNEFKFLINFQNQEVLQQIDMTEKRFSAECPSNSPCSLEIQSSEAGDSALYLCASSPLSGANSDYTFGSGTRLLVI.